A selection of T cell receptor beta chains follows, all from one sample in a study of CD8+ T cells in alopecia areata. Generated by immunoSEQ multiplex PCR, the TCRdb table keeps only in-frame clones and is missing some. The sample lists more than 130,000 clones, about four fifths occurring once. The sample was CD8+ T cells sorted from blood, taken at week 4, from a patient treated with tofacitinib. These receptors were taken from a human donor with alopecia areata. Each CDR3 is given with its conserved first and last residue. Each record gives: D gene, clone size, V gene, J gene, CDR3 protein, CDR3 DNA. The D gene is left open where the match is weak. Size values are once, few and many counts, or a class for expanded clones, and some rows have none.

TRBD2	.	TRBV4-1	TRBJ2-3	CASSQAHRLAGEGPDTQYF	TGCGCCAGCAGCCAAGCCCATCGACTAGCCGGGGAGGGCCCAGATACGCAGTATTTT
TRBD1	.	TRBV5-1	TRBJ1-5	CASSFGTASNQPQHF	TGCGCCAGCAGCTTCGGGACAGCTAGCAATCAGCCCCAGCATTTT
TRBD1	.	TRBV4-1	TRBJ2-7	CASSQVDRGDYEQYF	TGCGCCAGCAGCCAAGTAGACAGGGGAGATTACGAGCAGTACTTC
TRBD1	.	TRBV2	TRBJ2-7	CASSDGTGLSYEQYF	TGTGCCAGCAGTGATGGGACAGGTTTGTCCTACGAGCAGTACTTC
.	.	TRBV5-6	TRBJ2-2	CASSLAPGSAGELFF	TGTGCCAGCAGCTTGGCCCCGGGAAGCGCCGGGGAGCTGTTTTTT
.	.	TRBV27	TRBJ2-7	CASSFVTDHEQYF	TGTGCCAGCAGTTTCGTGACAGACCACGAGCAGTACTTC
.	.	TRBV7-9	TRBJ1-1	CAGHTKDSPSEAFF	TGTGCCGGACATACGAAGGACAGCCCATCTGAAGCTTTCTTT
.	.	TRBV4-1	TRBJ2-1	CASSLAEYNEQFF	TGCGCCAGCAGCTTGGCAGAATACAATGAGCAGTTCTTC
.	.	TRBV23-1	TRBJ2-2	CASSPRGASTGELFF	TGCGCCAGCAGCCCGCGTGGGGCTAGCACCGGGGAGCTGTTTTTT
.	.	TRBV9	TRBJ2-7	CASSVGTVGYEQYF	TGTGCCAGCAGCGTAGGTACCGTGGGCTACGAGCAGTACTTC
TRBD1	few	TRBV5-1	TRBJ2-7	CASKPAPGTEIYEQYF	TGCGCCAGCAAACCAGCCCCCGGGACAGAGATCTACGAGCAGTACTTC
.	.	TRBV25-1	TRBJ2-1	CATQNTGGGQEQYNEQFF	TGTGCCACCCAGAATACGGGAGGTGGACAGGAGCAGTACAATGAGCAGTTCTTC
.	.	TRBV7-9	TRBJ2-7	CASSLLHSYEQYF	TGTGCCAGCAGCTTACTCCACTCCTACGAGCAGTACTTC
.	.	TRBV4-1	TRBJ2-2	CASSQRLDAGELFF	TGCGCCAGCAGTCAACGACTAGACGCCGGGGAGCTGTTTTTT
.	.	TRBV6-6	TRBJ1-6	CASSSLGSPLHF	TGTGCCAGCAGCTCTCTAGGTTCACCCCTCCACTTT
.	.	TRBV12-5	TRBJ1-1	CASALGENTEAFF	TGTGCTAGTGCCCTGGGAGAGAACACTGAAGCTTTCTTT
.	.	TRBV6-5	TRBJ2-3	CASSYSSLSDTQYF	TGTGCCAGCAGTTACTCATCCCTAAGTGATACGCAGTATTTT
TRBD1	.	TRBV6-1	TRBJ1-2	CASSHGTGRDYGYTF	TGTGCCAGCAGTCATGGGACAGGGAGAGACTATGGCTACACCTTC
TRBD2	.	TRBV5-6	TRBJ2-3	CASSPPGTTYTDTQYF	TGTGCCAGCAGCCCCCCTGGGACTACCTACACAGATACGCAGTATTTT
TRBD1	.	TRBV19	TRBJ1-5	CASSIRQGPPLYSNQPQHF	TGTGCCAGTAGTATTCGACAGGGGCCCCCACTATATAGCAATCAGCCCCAGCATTTT
TRBD1	.	TRBV30	TRBJ2-7	CAWSTGTGSYEQYF	TGTGCCTGGAGTACCGGGACAGGGAGCTACGAGCAGTACTTC